Each of the 12 T cell receptor beta chains below was sequenced from the same sample in a study of T cell responses to AZD1222 COVID-19 vaccine. Clones were read by immunoSEQ multiplex PCR, and TCRdb kept only the in-frame ones, dropping some. This sample yields about 120,000 clones, of which approximately 94% are seen a single time; around 5% belongs to the top ten. The sequenced sample was peripheral blood, obtained 28 days after the second AZD1222 dose. These receptors originate from an adult who received the AZD1222 COVID-19 vaccine.

The chain joins TRBV7-9 to TRBJ2-7; maybe TRBD2 (7 bases). CDR1 and CDR2 from the germline V gene are SEHNR and FQNEAQ (reference sequence). The CDR3 spans 13 residues. V was cut by 6 bases and J by 2 bases, with 11 bases left in between. The CDR3 DNA reads as TGTGCCAGCAGTGACGGGGGGCCCTACGAGCAGTACTTC. Residues: CASSDGGPYEQYF.

CDR3 sequence reads: CSASNPWHPGNEQFF. For the CDR3, the DNA is TGCAGTGCTAGTAACCCCTGGCATCCTGGGAATGAGCAGTTCTTC. V gene TRBV20-1 combines with J gene TRBJ2-1; no reliable D call. V shed 3 bases and J shed 7 bases, with 19 bases lying between them. Germline CDR1 DFQATT, CDR2 SNEGSKA (reference sequence). The CDR3 extends over 15 amino acids.

The chain carries TRBV5-1 and TRBJ2-2; 10 bases are shared with TRBD2. CDR1 and CDR2 (germline): SGHRS, YFSETQ. The CDR3 runs 17 residues. The V gene end was trimmed by 1 base and the J gene end by 6 bases; junction bases not matched to a gene: 9. In DNA, the CDR3 is TGCGCCAGCAGCTTGCTGGCTAGCGGGAGTCATTCCGGGGAGCTGTTTTTT. Amino acid sequence: CASSLLASGSHSGELFF.

This chain connects TRBV19 to TRBJ1-1; possible D gene TRBD1, 6 bases. The CDR3 length is 13 residues. Germline V gene lookup returns CDR1 LNHDA and CDR2 SQIVND (reference sequence). V was pared by 4 bases and J by 7 bases, with 13 bases between. The CDR3, as DNA: TGTGCCAGTAGTAGTGCCACAGGGTATGAAGCTTTCTTT. Translation gives CASSSATGYEAFF.

The rearrangement uses TRBV5-1 and TRBJ2-5; D is possibly TRBD2 (5 bases). The V end was cut by 2 bases, the J end by 0 bases, with 11 bases between. The CDR3 contains 15 residues. Germline lookup yields CDR1 SGHRS and CDR2 YFSETQ. CDR3 nucleotides: TGCGCCAGCAGCTTACTAGATAGGTACCAAGAGACCCAGTACTTC. As protein: CASSLLDRYQETQYF. The full variable domain, its missing parts supplied by reference TRBV5-1 and TRBJ2-5, is KAGVTQTPRYLIKTRGQQVTLSCSPISGHRSVSWYQQTPGQGLQFLFEYFSETQRNKGNFPGRFSGRQFSNSRSEMNVSTLELGDSALYLCASSLLDRYQETQYFGPGTRLLVL.

The rearrangement links TRBV3-1 (or the pseudogene TRBV3-2) to TRBJ1-2; the D gene is possibly TRBD1 (5 bases). This CDR3 has 15 amino acids. Trimming took off 6 bases at V and 2 bases at J, with 16 bases between the two ends. Germline V CDR1 and CDR2: LGHDT, YNNKEL (reference sequence). CDR3 DNA sequence: TGTGCCAGCAGAACCTCCGGACACCAGAACTATGGCTACACCTTC. It is translated as CASRTSGHQNYGYTF.

The rearrangement uses TRBV6-5 and TRBJ1-5; D is perhaps TRBD1 (5 bases). The V end was cut by 6 bases, the J end by 2 bases, with 14 bases between. The germline V gene has CDR1 MNHEY and CDR2 SVGAGI. CDR3 length: 15 residues. CDR3 region: CASSLRGVGNQPQHF. The CDR3 nucleotides are TGTGCCAGCAGCCTTCGGGGGGTTGGCAATCAGCCCCAGCATTTT.

The chain combines TRBV30 with TRBJ1-1; 7 bases match TRBD1. This CDR3 region has 13 residues. CDR1 is GTSNPN and CDR2 is SVGIG in the germline V gene (reference sequence). V was pared by 4 bases and J by 1 base, with 3 bases of the junction left unmatched. CDR3 sequence (DNA): TGTGCCTGGATGGGACAGCAGAACACTGAAGCTTTCTTT. This translates into CAWMGQQNTEAFF.

In its sample, this clone was seen a few times. The gene calls are TRBV6-2 or TRBV6-3 and TRBJ2-7; perhaps TRBD2 as D (6 bases). Germline loops: CDR1 MNHEY, CDR2 SVGEGT. The CDR3 has 15 amino acids. V lost 5 bases and J 2 bases, leaving 16 bases between the germline ends. CDR3 region: CASSRDSGQTYEQYF. DNA of the CDR3: TGTGCCAGCAGTAGAGATAGCGGACAAACCTACGAGCAGTACTTC.

V usage is TRBV27 and J usage is TRBJ1-6, with D possibly TRBD1 on 5 matching bases. The ends were cut back, 5 bases at V and 5 bases at J, with 10 bases in the middle. This CDR3 comprises 14 residues. Per germline, CDR1 MNHEY and CDR2 SMNVEV (reference sequence). CDR3 loop: CASSPTADNSPLHF. The CDR3 nucleotides read TGTGCCAGCAGTCCGACAGCGGATAATTCACCCCTCCACTTT.

V and J are TRBV4-3 and TRBJ1-2, with D maybe TRBD1 (5 bases). Trimming pared 1 base from V and 7 bases from J, leaving 16 bases between. This CDR3 has 15 amino acids. The germline gives CDR1 LGHNA, CDR2 YSLEER. CDR3: CASSQAWGGARGYTF. Written as DNA, the CDR3 is TGCGCCAGCAGCCAAGCTTGGGGAGGGGCACGTGGCTACACCTTC.

The J gene is TRBJ2-5, the V gene TRBV18; D gene ambiguous. V lost 0 bases and J 5 bases, leaving 7 bases between the germline ends. This CDR3 is 13 amino acids long. Germline CDR1 KGHSH, CDR2 LQKENI. The CDR3 bases are TGTGCCAGCTCACCACCGCTGTTGGAGACCCAGTACTTC. Amino acids: CASSPPLLETQYF. The variable domain in full, completed from reference TRBV18 and TRBJ2-5, reads NAGVMQNPRHLVRRRGQEARLRCSPMKGHSHVYWYRQLPEEGLKFMVYLQKENIIDESGMPKERFSAEFPKEGPSILRIQQVVRGDSAAYFCASSPPLLETQYFGPGTRLLVL.